These 7 T cell receptor beta chains were all obtained from the same sample, sequenced in a study of cytomegalovirus exposure and HLA in healthy donors. It was with 60 Vbeta and 13 Jbeta primers that the PCR ran. TCRdb keeps only in-frame clones here, not all; method: immunoSEQ multiplex PCR. There are 200,000 to 250,000 clones in the sample; approximately 70% occur only once, and about 3% lies in the top ten. Sequencing was performed on PBMCs. The origin of the receptors is a man aged 35 to 55 in good health and CMV-seropositive.

This clone was picked up one time. CDR3 sequence (DNA): TGCGCCAGCAGCTTGGAGTTGGGGAGAGAGCAGTTCTTC. Translated: CASSLELGREQFF. J is TRBJ2-1 and V is TRBV5-1; tentatively, D is TRBD2 (5 bases). The CDR3 length is 13 residues. Germline V gene lookup returns CDR1 SGHRS and CDR2 YFSETQ. V was pared by 0 bases and J by 10 bases, with 11 bases between.

The rearrangement links TRBV2 to TRBJ1-2; TRBD1 aligns across 9 bases. The CDR3 runs 15 residues. CDR1 is SNHLY, CDR2 FYNNEI, per germline. Unmatched junction bases numbered 10, after V lost 8 bases and J lost 3 bases. CDR3 residues: CASLLGGQGYYGYTF. The CDR3, as DNA: TGTGCCAGCCTTTTAGGGGGACAGGGTTACTATGGCTACACCTTC.

The V and J genes are TRBV9 and TRBJ1-2; D is ambiguous. Deletions cut 4 bases from V and 5 bases from J, with 21 bases between. The length of the CDR3 is 16 residues. From germline, CDR1 is SGDLS and CDR2 YYNGEE. CDR3 nucleotide sequence: TGTGCCAGCAGCCCGCAATCGACTGGCCGGGGTTATGGCTACACCTTC. Amino acids: CASSPQSTGRGYGYTF.

The rearrangement joins TRBV6-6 to TRBJ1-1; D not resolved. The CDR3 is 13 residues long. V lost 7 bases to trimming and J lost 4 bases, with 13 bases between them. The V gene's germline CDR1 is MNHNY and CDR2 SVGAGI (reference sequence). The CDR3 sequence: CASTPGGSTEAFF. CDR3 DNA: TGTGCCAGCACCCCGGGTGGTAGCACTGAAGCTTTCTTT.

This clone was picked up a small number of times. V usage is TRBV7-9 and J usage is TRBJ2-5, with TRBD1 matching over 9 bases. The CDR3 has 16 residues. V was clipped by 0 bases and J by 3 bases; unmatched bases: 5. CDR1 and CDR2 (germline): SEHNR, FQNEAQ (reference sequence). CDR3 in amino acids: CASSLAHGTGKETQYF. The CDR3 bases are TGTGCCAGCAGCTTAGCCCACGGGACAGGGAAAGAGACCCAGTACTTC.

The CDR3 region is CASSGWGPGLLAKNIQYF. The CDR3, as DNA: TGCGCCAGCAGTGGGTGGGGGCCCGGACTGCTAGCCAAAAACATTCAGTACTTC. This chain joins TRBV10-1 and TRBJ2-4, with a weak D call TRBD1 (6 bases). Germline CDR1 WNHNN, CDR2 SYGVQD (reference sequence). Trimming removed 4 bases at V and 0 bases at J, with 19 bases between. This CDR3 is built from 18 residues.

This chain links TRBV28 with TRBJ2-7, with TRBD2 as a possible D gene (5 bases). V was shortened by 7 bases and J by 4 bases, with 11 bases between the two germline ends. CDR1 and CDR2 from the germline V gene are MDHEN and SYDVKM. This CDR3 is 12 amino acids long. This chain's CDR3 is CASTADRYEQYF. Here the CDR3 DNA reads TGTGCCAGCACAGCGGACCGGTACGAGCAGTACTTC.